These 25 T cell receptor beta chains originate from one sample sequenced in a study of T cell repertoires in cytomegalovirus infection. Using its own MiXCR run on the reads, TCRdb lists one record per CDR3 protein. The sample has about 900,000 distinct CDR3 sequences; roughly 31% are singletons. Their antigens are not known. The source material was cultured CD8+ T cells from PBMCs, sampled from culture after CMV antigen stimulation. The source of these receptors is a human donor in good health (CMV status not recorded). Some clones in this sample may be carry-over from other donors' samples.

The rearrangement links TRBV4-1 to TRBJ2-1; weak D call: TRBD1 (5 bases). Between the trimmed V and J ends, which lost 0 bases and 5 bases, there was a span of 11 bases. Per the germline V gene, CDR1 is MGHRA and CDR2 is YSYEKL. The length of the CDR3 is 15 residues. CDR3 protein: CASSQERARDNEQFF. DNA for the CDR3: TGCGCCAGCAGCCAAGAAAGGGCCAGGGACAATGAGCAGTTCTTC.

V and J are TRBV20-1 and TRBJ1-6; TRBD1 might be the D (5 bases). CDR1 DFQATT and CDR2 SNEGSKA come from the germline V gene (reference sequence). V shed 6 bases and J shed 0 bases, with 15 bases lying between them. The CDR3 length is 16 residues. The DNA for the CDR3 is TGCAGTGCAAACCAAGCAGGGAGCTCCTATAATTCACCCCTCCACTTT. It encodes CSANQAGSSYNSPLHF.

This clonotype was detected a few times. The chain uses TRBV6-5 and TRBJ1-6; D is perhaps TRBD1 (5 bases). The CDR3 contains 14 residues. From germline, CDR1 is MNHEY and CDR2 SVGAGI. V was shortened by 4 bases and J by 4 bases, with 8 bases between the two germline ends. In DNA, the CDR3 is TGTGCCAGCAGTTCGGGACTTTATAATTCACCCCTCCACTTT. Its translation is CASSSGLYNSPLHF.

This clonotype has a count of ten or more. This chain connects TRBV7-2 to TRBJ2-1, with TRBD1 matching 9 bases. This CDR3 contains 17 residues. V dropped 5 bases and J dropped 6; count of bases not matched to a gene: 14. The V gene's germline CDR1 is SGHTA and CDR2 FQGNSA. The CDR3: CASSPLEGGTGFNEQFF. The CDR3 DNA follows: TGTGCCAGCAGCCCCTTAGAGGGGGGGACAGGGTTCAATGAGCAGTTCTTC.

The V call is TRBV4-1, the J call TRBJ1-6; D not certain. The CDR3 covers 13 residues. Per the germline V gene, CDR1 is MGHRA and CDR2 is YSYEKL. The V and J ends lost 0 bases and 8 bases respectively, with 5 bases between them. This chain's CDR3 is CASSQEADSPLHF. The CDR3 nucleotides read TGCGCCAGCAGCCAAGAGGCAGATTCACCCCTCCACTTT.

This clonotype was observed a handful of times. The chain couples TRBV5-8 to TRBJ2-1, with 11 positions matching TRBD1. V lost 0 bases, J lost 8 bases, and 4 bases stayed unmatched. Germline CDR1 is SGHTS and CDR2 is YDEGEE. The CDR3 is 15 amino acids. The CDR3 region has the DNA TGTGCCAGCAGCTTGGGGACAGGGGGCTGGGATGAGCAGTTCTTC. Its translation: CASSLGTGGWDEQFF.

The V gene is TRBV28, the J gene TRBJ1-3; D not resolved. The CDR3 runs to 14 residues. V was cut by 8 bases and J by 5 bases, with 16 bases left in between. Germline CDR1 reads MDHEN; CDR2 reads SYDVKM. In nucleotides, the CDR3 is TGTGCCAGCCGGGTACGCGGGGTTCGAAACACCATATATTTT. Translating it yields CASRVRGVRNTIYF.

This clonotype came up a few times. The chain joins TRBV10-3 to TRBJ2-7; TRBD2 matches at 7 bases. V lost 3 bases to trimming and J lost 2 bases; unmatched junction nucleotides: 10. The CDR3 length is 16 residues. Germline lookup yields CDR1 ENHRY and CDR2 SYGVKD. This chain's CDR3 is CAISDSPQRGPYEQYF. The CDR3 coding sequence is TGTGCCATCAGTGACTCCCCCCAGCGGGGACCCTACGAGCAGTACTTC.

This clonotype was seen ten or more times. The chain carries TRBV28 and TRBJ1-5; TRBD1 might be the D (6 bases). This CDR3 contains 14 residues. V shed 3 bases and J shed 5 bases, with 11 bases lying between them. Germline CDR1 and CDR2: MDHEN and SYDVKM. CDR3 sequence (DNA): TGTGCCAGCAGTTTTCCGGGGGCTGATCAGCCCCAGCATTTT. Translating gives CASSFPGADQPQHF.

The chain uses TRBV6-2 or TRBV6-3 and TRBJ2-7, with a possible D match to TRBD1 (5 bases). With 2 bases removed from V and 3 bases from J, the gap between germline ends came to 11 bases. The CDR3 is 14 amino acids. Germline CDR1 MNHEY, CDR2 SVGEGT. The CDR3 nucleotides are TGTGCCAGCAGTTACCAGGGTAACGGCTACGAGCAGTACTTC. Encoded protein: CASSYQGNGYEQYF.

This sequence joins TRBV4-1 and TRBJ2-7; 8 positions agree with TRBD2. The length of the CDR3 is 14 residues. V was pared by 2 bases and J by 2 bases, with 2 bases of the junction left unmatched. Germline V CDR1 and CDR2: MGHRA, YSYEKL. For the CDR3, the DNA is TGCGCCAGCAGCCAAACTAGCGGAACCTACGAGCAGTACTTC. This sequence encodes CASSQTSGTYEQYF.

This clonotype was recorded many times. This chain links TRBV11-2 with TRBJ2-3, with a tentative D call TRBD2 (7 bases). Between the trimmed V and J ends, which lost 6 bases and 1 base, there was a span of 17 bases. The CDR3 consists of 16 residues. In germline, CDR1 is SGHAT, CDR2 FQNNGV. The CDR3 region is CASRPGGGARTDTQYF. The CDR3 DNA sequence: TGTGCCAGCAGGCCTGGGGGGGGGGCCCGCACAGATACGCAGTATTTT. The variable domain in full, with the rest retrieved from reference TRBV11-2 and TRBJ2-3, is EAGVAQSPRYKIIEKRQSVAFWCNPISGHATLYWYQQILGQGPKLLIQFQNNGVVDDSQLPKDRFSAERLKGVDSTLKIQPAKLEDSAVYLCASRPGGGARTDTQYFGPGTRLTVL.

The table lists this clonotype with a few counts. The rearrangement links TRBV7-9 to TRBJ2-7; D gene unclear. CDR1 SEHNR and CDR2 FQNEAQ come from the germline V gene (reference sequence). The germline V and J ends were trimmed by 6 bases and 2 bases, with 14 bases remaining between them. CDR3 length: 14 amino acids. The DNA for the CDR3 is TGTGCCAGCAGGGGCGGAGAACCACCCTACGAGCAGTACTTC. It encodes CASRGGEPPYEQYF. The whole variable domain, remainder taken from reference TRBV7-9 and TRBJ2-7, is DTGVSQNPRHKITKRGQNVTFRCDPISEHNRLYWYRQTLGQGPEFLTYFQNEAQLEKSRLLSDRFSAERPKGSFSTLEIQRTEQGDSAMYLCASRGGEPPYEQYFGPGTRLTVT.

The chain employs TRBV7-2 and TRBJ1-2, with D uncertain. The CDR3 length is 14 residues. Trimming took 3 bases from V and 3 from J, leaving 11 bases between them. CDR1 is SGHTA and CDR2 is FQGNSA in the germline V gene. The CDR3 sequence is CASSFSESYYGYTF. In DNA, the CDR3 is TGTGCCAGCAGCTTCTCGGAGTCTTACTATGGCTACACCTTC.

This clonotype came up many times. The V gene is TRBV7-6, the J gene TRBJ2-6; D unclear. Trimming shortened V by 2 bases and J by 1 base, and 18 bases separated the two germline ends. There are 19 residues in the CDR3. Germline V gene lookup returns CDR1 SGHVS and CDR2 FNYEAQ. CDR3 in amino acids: CASSLNGLTPISGANVLTF. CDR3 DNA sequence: TGTGCCAGCAGCTTAAACGGTTTGACTCCCATATCTGGGGCCAACGTCCTGACTTTC.

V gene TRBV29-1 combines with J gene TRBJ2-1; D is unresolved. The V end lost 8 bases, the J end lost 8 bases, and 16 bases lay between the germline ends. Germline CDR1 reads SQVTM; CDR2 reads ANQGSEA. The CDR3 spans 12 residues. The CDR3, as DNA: TGCAGCCTGGTTGGTAGTCAGTATGAGCAGTTCTTC. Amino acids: CSLVGSQYEQFF.

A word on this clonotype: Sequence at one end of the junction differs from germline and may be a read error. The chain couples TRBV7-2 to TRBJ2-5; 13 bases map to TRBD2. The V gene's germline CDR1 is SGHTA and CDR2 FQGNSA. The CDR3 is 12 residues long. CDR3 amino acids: CASLLPGTSGVF. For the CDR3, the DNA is TGTGCCAGTCTTCTCCCGGGGACTAGCGGGGTTTTC.

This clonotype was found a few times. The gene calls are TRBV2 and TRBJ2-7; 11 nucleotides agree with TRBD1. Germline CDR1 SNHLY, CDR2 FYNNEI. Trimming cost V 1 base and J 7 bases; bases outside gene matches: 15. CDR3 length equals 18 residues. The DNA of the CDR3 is TGTGCCAGCAGTGAAGAGGACAGGGGGCCCCCCCCCCCTCAAGAGCAGTACGTC. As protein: CASSEEDRGPPPPQEQYV.

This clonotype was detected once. This chain's CDR3 is CASSPLAGQGTGRETQYF. The CDR3 coding sequence is TGTGCCAGCAGTCCCCTGGCGGGACAGGGGACCGGTAGAGAGACCCAGTACTTC. V and J are TRBV27 and TRBJ2-5, with 10 bases lining up with TRBD1. The CDR3 length is 18 residues. Trimming at V came to 5 bases and at J to 4 bases, leaving 16 bases not matched to a gene. CDR1 and CDR2 from the germline V gene are MNHEY and SMNVEV (reference sequence).

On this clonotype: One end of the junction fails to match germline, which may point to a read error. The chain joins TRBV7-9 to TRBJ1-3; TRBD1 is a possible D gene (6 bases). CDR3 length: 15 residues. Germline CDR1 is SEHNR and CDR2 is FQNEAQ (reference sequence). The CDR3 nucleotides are TGTGCCAGCAGCTTAACGGACAGCTCTGGAAACACCATACATTTT. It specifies CASSLTDSSGNTIHF.

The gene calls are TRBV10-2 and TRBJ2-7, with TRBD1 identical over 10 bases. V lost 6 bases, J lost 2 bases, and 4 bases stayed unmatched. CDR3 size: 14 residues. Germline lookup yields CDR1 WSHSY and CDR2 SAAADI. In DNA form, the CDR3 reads TGCGCCAGCAGCGGACAGGGGGTAGCCTACGAGCAGTACTTC. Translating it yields CASSGQGVAYEQYF.

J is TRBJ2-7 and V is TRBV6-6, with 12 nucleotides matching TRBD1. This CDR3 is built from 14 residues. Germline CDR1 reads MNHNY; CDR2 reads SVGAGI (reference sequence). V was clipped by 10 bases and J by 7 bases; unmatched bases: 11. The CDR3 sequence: CATNRDRGRGEQYV. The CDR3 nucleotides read TGTGCCACCAACCGGGACAGGGGGCGTGGGGAGCAGTACGTC.

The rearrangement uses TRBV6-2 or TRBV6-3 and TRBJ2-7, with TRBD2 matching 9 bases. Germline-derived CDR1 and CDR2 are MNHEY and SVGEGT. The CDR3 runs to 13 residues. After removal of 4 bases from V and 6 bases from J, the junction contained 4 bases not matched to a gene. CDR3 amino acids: CASSWGLATEQYV. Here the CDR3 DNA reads TGTGCCAGCAGTTGGGGACTAGCTACCGAGCAGTACGTC.

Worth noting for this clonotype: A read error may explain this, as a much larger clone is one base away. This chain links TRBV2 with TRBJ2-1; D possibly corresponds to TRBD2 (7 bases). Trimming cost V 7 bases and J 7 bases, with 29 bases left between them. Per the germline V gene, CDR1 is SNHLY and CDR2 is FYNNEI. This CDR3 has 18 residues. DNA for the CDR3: TGTGCCAGCATTTCCAATGGGGGGGGGGGGGGGGGCCGGAATGAGCAGTTCTTC. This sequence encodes CASISNGGGGGGRNEQFF. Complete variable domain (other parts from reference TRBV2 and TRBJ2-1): EPEVTQTPSHQVTQMGQEVILRCVPISNHLYFYWYRQILGQKVEFLVSFYNNEISEKSEIFDDQFSVERPDGSNFTLKIRSTKLEDSAMYFCASISNGGGGGGRNEQFFGPGTRLTVL.

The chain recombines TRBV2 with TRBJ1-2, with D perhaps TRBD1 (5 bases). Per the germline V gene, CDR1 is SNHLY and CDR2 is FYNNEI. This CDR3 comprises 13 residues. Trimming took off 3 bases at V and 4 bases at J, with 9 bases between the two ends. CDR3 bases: TGTGCCAGCAGTGACTTGGGGCCCTATGGCTACACCTTC. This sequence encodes CASSDLGPYGYTF. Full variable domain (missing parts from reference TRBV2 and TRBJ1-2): EPEVTQTPSHQVTQMGQEVILRCVPISNHLYFYWYRQILGQKVEFLVSFYNNEISEKSEIFDDQFSVERPDGSNFTLKIRSTKLEDSAMYFCASSDLGPYGYTFGSGTRLTVV.